This TCR beta chain was sequenced during a study of regulatory T cells in long-lasting Graves disease. Time point described: persistent/refractory GD, antithyroid drugs over 5 years with positive TRAb. PBMC-extracted RNA yielded the TCR library. Investigators prepared the TCR beta libraries by applying iRepertoire HTBI primers and Arm-PCR of CDR3 regions. TCRdb fed the multiplex PCR reads into MiXCR, producing one record per CDR3 protein. The repertoire consists of some 420,000 distinct CDR3 sequences, with 20% to 25% occurring once and the leading ten covering around 12%. This CDR3 region has 15 residues. Germline V lookup: CDR1 SGHTA, CDR2 FQGNSA. The J segment lost 4 bases and the V segment lost 7 bases, leaving 9 bases of the junction unmatched. The sample holds one count of this clonotype. Its antigen is undetermined. Study-wide results and limits: Accuracy could have been hurt by small sample size.

The sequenced sample was peripheral blood mononuclear cells (PBMCs), obtained when the disease was refractory, from a patient treated with antithyroid drugs. The chain employs TRBV7-2 and TRBJ1-5, with 8 bases that match TRBD1. The sequence came from a female donor with Graves disease. CDR3 DNA sequence: TGTGCCAGCAATCCCGCAGGGGGCATGAATCAGCCCCAGCATTTT. As protein: CASNPAGGMNQPQHF.